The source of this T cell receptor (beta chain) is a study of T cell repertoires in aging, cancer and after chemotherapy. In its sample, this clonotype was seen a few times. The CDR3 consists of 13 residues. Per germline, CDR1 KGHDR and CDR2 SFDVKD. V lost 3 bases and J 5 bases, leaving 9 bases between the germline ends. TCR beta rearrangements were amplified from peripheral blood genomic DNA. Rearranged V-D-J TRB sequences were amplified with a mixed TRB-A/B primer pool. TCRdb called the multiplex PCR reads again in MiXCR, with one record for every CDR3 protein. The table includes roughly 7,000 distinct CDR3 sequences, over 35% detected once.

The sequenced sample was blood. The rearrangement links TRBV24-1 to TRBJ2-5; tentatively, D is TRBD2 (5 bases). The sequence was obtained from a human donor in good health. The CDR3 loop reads CATSDPGIETQYF. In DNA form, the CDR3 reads TGTGCCACCAGTGATCCCGGGATCGAGACCCAGTACTTC.